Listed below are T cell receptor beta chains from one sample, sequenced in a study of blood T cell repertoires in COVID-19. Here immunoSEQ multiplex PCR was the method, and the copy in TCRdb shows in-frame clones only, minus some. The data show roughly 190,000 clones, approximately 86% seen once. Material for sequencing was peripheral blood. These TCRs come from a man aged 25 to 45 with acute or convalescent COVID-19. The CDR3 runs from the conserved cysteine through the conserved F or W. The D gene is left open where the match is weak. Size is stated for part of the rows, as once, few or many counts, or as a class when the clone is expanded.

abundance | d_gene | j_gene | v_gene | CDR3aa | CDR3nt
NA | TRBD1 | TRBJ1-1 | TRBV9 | CASSRWGQMNTEAFF | TGTGCCAGCAGTCGTTGGGGACAGATGAACACTGAAGCTTTCTTT
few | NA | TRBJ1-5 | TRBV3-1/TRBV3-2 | CASSPSVSDQHF | TGTGCCAGCAGCCCCTCTGTGAGTGACCAGCATTTT
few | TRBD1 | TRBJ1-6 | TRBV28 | CASRYRGYSPLHF | TGTGCCAGCAGATACAGGGGCTATTCACCCCTCCACTTT
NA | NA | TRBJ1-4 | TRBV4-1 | CASSQNYQGAYEKLFF | TGCGCCAGCAGCCAAAATTATCAGGGTGCCTATGAAAAACTGTTTTTT
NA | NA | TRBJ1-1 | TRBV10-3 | CAISGSTDLNTEAFF | TGTGCCATCAGCGGGTCGACCGACCTGAACACTGAAGCTTTCTTT
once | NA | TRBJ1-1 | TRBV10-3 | CATIGGLPVAFF | TGTGCCACCATAGGAGGACTTCCGGTGGCTTTCTTT
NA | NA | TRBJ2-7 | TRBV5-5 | CASSLARSETMSSYEQYF | TGTGCCAGCAGCTTGGCGAGGTCTGAAACCATGAGCTCCTACGAGCAGTACTTC
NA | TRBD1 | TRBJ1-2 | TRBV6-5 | CASSRDRDYGYTF | TGTGCCAGCAGTCGGGACAGGGACTATGGCTACACCTTC
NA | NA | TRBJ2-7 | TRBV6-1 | CASSENSISYEQYF | TGTGCCAGCAGTGAGAACTCGATCTCCTACGAGCAGTACTTC
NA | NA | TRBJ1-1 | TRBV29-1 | CSCWSRDNTEAFF | TGCAGCTGTTGGTCCAGGGATAACACTGAAGCTTTCTTT
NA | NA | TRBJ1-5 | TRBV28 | CASSFLGVARNQPQHF | TGTGCCAGCAGTTTTCTCGGGGTTGCGCGCAATCAGCCCCAGCATTTT
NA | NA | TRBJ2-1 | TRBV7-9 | CASSLDRGGWSYNEQFF | TGTGCCAGCAGCTTAGATCGAGGCGGTTGGTCCTACAATGAGCAGTTCTTC
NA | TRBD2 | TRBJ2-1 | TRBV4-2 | CASSPPGLHDEQFF | TGTGCCAGCAGCCCTCCGGGACTACATGATGAGCAGTTCTTC
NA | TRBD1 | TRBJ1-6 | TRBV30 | CAWSVWIGGLGIGSPLHF | TGTGCCTGGAGTGTATGGATAGGGGGCCTCGGGATAGGTTCACCCCTCCACTTT
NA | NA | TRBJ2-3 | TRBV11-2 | CASSLPGSTDTQYF | TGTGCCAGCAGCTTACCGGGGTCCACAGATACGCAGTATTTT
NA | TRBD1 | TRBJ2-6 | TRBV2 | CARAYGQVNSGANVLTF | TGTGCCAGAGCCTACGGACAGGTGAACTCTGGGGCCAACGTCCTGACTTTC
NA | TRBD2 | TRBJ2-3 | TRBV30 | CAWTLAGLTDTQYF | TGTGCCTGGACTCTAGCGGGGTTAACAGATACGCAGTATTTT
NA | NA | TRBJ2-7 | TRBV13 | CASSFHSGVYEQYF | TGTGCCAGCAGCTTTCATTCCGGGGTCTACGAGCAGTACTTC
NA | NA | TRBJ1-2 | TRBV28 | CASSLWQYGYTF | TGTGCCAGCAGTTTATGGCAGTATGGCTACACCTTC
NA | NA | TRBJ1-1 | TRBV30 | CAWKGQGPNTEAFF | TGTGCCTGGAAGGGGCAGGGGCCGAACACTGAAGCTTTCTTT
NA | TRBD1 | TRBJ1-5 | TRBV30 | CAWDRGRLYNQPQHF | TGTGCCTGGGACAGGGGCCGCCTTTACAATCAGCCCCAGCATTTT
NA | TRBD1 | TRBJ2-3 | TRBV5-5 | CASSSRTGQGYQTADTQYF | TGTGCCAGCAGCTCCAGGACGGGACAGGGATATCAAACGGCAGATACGCAGTATTTT
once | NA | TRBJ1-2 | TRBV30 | CAWSALRSAF | TGTGCCTGGAGTGCGCTGAGGTCAGCCTTC
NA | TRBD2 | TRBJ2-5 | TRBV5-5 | CASSLGGSGSQETQYF | TGTGCCAGCAGCTTGGGAGGGAGCGGGAGCCAGGAGACCCAGTACTTC
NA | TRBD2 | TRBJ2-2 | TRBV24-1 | CATSDSTSGYSGELFF | TGTGCCACCAGTGACTCCACTAGCGGGTACTCGGGGGAGCTGTTTTTT
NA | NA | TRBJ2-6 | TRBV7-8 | CASSLDLLRTSSGANVLTF | TGTGCCAGCAGCTTAGATTTGTTGCGCACCTCCTCTGGGGCCAACGTCCTGACTTTC
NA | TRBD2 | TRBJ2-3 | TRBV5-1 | CASSLVVAGGPTDTQYF | TGCGCCAGCAGCTTGGTGGTAGCGGGGGGCCCCACAGATACGCAGTATTTT
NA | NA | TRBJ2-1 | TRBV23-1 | CASSPLNLKAGPSSYNEQFF | TGCGCCAGCAGTCCGCTAAATTTGAAGGCAGGCCCGAGCTCCTACAATGAGCAGTTCTTC
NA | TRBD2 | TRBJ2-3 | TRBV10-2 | CASTSKLAGVTDTQYF | TGCGCCAGCACCTCTAAACTAGCGGGGGTCACAGATACGCAGTATTTT
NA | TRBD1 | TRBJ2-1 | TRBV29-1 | CSVRDRAYNEQFF | TGCAGCGTCCGGGACAGGGCCTACAATGAGCAGTTCTTC
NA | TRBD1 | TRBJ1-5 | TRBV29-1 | CSAQGGSNQPQHF | TGCAGCGCTCAGGGGGGAAGCAATCAGCCCCAGCATTTT
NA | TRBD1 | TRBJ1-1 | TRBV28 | CASSQDRRGPAFF | TGTGCCAGCAGCCAGGACAGGAGGGGTCCGGCTTTCTTT
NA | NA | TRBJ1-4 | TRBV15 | CATSRDRGELFF | TGTGCCACCAGCAGAGATCGCGGGGAACTGTTTTTT
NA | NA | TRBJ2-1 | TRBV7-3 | CASSLTEADYNEQFF | TGTGCCAGCAGCTTAACAGAGGCCGACTACAATGAGCAGTTCTTC
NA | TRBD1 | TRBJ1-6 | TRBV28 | CASRRDRGNSPLHF | TGTGCCAGCAGGAGGGACAGGGGGAATTCACCCCTCCACTTT
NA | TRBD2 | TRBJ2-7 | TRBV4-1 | CASSQGLAGVGRYEQYF | TGCGCCAGCAGCCAAGGACTAGCGGGGGTAGGCCGGTACGAGCAGTACTTC
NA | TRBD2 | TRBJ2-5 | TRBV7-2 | CASSLGPGGRRETQYF | TGTGCCAGCAGCTTAGGGCCGGGGGGGCGAAGGGAGACCCAGTACTTC
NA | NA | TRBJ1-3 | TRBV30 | CAWSVGLGGNTIYF | TGTGCCTGGAGTGTAGGACTGGGTGGAAACACCATATATTTT
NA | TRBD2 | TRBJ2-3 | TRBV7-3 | CASSSTGTSFPDTQYF | TGTGCCAGCAGCTCTACCGGGACTAGCTTCCCAGATACGCAGTATTTT
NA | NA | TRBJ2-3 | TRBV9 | CASSVVVMSTQYF | TGTGCCAGCAGCGTAGTTGTGATGAGCACGCAGTATTTT
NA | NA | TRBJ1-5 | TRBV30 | CAWSPGHLTDQPQHF | TGTGCCTGGAGTCCGGGACACCTGACGGATCAGCCCCAGCATTTT
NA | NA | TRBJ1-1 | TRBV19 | CASSPLPGNTEAFF | TGTGCCAGTAGCCCTCTACCCGGGAACACTGAAGCTTTCTTT
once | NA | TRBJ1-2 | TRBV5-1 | CASSLNYIEGYTF | TGCGCCAGCAGCTTAAACTATATAGAGGGCTACACCTTC
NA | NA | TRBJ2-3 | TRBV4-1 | CASSRLDSRITDTQYF | TGCGCCAGCAGCAGGTTAGACAGCCGCATCACAGATACGCAGTATTTT
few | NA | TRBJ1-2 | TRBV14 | CASSQEGPGYGGYTF | TGTGCCAGCAGCCAAGAGGGTCCAGGGTATGGTGGCTACACCTTC
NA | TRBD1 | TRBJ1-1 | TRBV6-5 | CASRIRDRGPTEAFF | TGTGCCAGCAGGATAAGGGACAGGGGGCCCACTGAAGCTTTCTTT
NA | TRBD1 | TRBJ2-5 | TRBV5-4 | CASTTGTAQETQYF | TGTGCCAGCACCACAGGGACAGCCCAAGAGACCCAGTACTTC
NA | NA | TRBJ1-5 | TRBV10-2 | CATQGDSNQPQHF | TGCGCCACCCAAGGGGATAGCAATCAGCCCCAGCATTTT
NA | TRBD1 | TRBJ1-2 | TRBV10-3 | CAISEQGQGGGYTF | TGTGCCATCAGTGAACAAGGGCAGGGGGGTGGCTACACCTTC
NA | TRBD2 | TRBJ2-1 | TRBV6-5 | CASSPTSGRHNEQFF | TGTGCCAGCAGCCCCACTAGCGGGAGGCACAATGAGCAGTTCTTC
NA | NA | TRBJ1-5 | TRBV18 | CASSPQQGNQPQHF | TGTGCCAGCTCACCACAGCAGGGGAATCAGCCCCAGCATTTT
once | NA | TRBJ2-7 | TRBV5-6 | CASSFGARDEQYF | TGTGCCAGCAGCTTTGGGGCGAGAGACGAGCAGTACTTC
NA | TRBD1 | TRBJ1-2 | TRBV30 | CAWSRQGISGYTF | TGTGCCTGGAGTCGACAGGGGATCTCTGGCTACACCTTC
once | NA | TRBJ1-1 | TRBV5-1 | CASSLMPGNTEAFF | TGCGCCAGCAGCTTGATGCCAGGGAACACTGAAGCTTTCTTT
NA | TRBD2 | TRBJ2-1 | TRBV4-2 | CASSQAGGQGLEQFF | TGTGCCAGCAGCCAAGCGGGAGGGCAAGGTCTTGAGCAGTTCTTC
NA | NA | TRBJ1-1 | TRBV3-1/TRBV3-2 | CASSQGGMINTEAFF | TGTGCCAGCAGCCAAGGAGGGATGATCAACACTGAAGCTTTCTTT